The 22 T cell receptor beta chains below were found in one sample sequenced in a study of T cells in Graves' hyperthyroidism and ophthalmopathy. Amplified TCR beta CDR3 regions came from RNA transcripts. The HTBI set primed first-round TCR CDR3 RT-PCR. TCRdb re-derived calls from the multiplex PCR reads in MiXCR, one entry per CDR3 protein. Counted here are 250,000 to 350,000 distinct CDR3 sequences, approximately 17% occurring once; the ten biggest clones make up approximately 57%. The material sequenced was blood. These receptors came from a woman aged 55-70 years with Graves' ophthalmopathy.

This clonotype was detected a few times. The chain carries TRBV5-1 and TRBJ2-2, with D possibly matching TRBD1 (5 bases). Germline lookup yields CDR1 SGHRS and CDR2 YFSETQ. V lost 1 base, J lost 6 bases, and 10 bases lay in between. This CDR3 region has 14 residues. CDR3 sequence (DNA): TGCGCCAGCAGCTTGTTTCAGGGCCCCGGGGAGCTGTTTTTT. This translates into CASSLFQGPGELFF. The full variable domain, with the rest looked up from reference TRBV5-1 and TRBJ2-2, is KAGVTQTPRYLIKTRGQQVTLSCSPISGHRSVSWYQQTPGQGLQFLFEYFSETQRNKGNFPGRFSGRQFSNSRSEMNVSTLELGDSALYLCASSLFQGPGELFFGEGSRLTVL.

This clonotype showed up many times. The gene calls are TRBV28 and TRBJ1-5, with D perhaps matching TRBD1 (5 bases). CDR1 is MDHEN, CDR2 SYDVKM, per germline. Trimming left V 3 bases short and J 1 base short, with 19 bases between. The CDR3 is made up of 18 amino acids. For the CDR3, the DNA is TGTGCCAGCAGTTTTTCCCTGGGGGATCGAGCGAGCAATCAGCCCCAGCATTTT. This encodes CASSFSLGDRASNQPQHF.

This chain connects TRBV4-3 to TRBJ1-1; unclear D gene. Germline CDR1 LGHNA, CDR2 YSLEER. V gave up 5 bases and J gave up 3 bases, with 10 bases separating them. The CDR3 sequence is 13 residues long. This CDR3 reads CASSSRHDTEAFF. CDR3 bases: TGCGCCAGCAGCTCAAGACATGACACTGAAGCTTTCTTT.

This clonotype was observed at least ten times. The chain has TRBV28 and TRBJ1-2; 9 bases are shared with TRBD1. The length of the CDR3 is 14 residues. Trimming cost V 3 bases and J 6 bases; bases outside gene matches: 5. Germline V gives CDR1 MDHEN, CDR2 SYDVKM. This CDR3 is CASSFLGQGNGYTF. The CDR3 coding sequence is TGTGCCAGCAGTTTCTTAGGACAGGGGAATGGCTACACCTTC.

This clonotype was observed at least ten times. The CDR3 reads CSARVPGHTDTQYF. CDR3 DNA: TGCAGTGCTAGAGTTCCAGGCCACACAGATACGCAGTATTTT. The V gene is TRBV20-1, the J gene TRBJ2-3; D is ambiguous. Trimming shortened V by 1 base and J by 2 bases, and 10 bases separated the two germline ends. The CDR3 has 14 amino acids. CDR1 is DFQATT, CDR2 SNEGSKA, per germline (reference sequence).

As concerns this clonotype: Since a much larger clone is just one base distant, this may be a read error. The genes are TRBV5-5 and TRBJ2-7; the D is unclear. Per the germline V gene, CDR1 is SGHKS and CDR2 is YYEKEE (reference sequence). The CDR3 has 16 residues. V gave up 3 bases and J gave up 0 bases, with 16 bases separating them. CDR3 sequence: CASSSVGKTDSYEQYF. In nucleotides, the CDR3 is TGTGCCAGCAGCTCCGTTGGGAAGACCGACTCCTACGAGCAGTACTTC.

The V gene is TRBV6-4, the J gene TRBJ2-3; D is uncertain. There are 12 residues in the CDR3. V lost 6 bases and J lost 2, with 6 bases in between. Looked up from germline, CDR1 is MRHNA and CDR2 is SNTAGT. CDR3 region: CASRTDTDTQYF. The CDR3 DNA is TGTGCCAGCAGGACCGACACAGATACGCAGTATTTT.

This chain links TRBV20-1 with TRBJ2-1; 11 bases line up with TRBD2. CDR3 length equals 15 residues. Germline V CDR1 and CDR2: DFQATT, SNEGSKA (reference sequence). Trimming at V came to 6 bases and at J to 0 bases, leaving 4 bases not matched to a gene. DNA for the CDR3: TGCAGTGCGGGGACTAGCGGAAGCTCCTACAATGAGCAGTTCTTC. Its translation is CSAGTSGSSYNEQFF.

This sequence joins TRBV12-3 or TRBV12-4 and TRBJ2-7, with D tentatively TRBD1 (5 bases). The CDR3 contains 15 residues. With 2 bases removed from V and 1 base from J, the gap between germline ends came to 12 bases. The CDR3 DNA sequence: TGTGCCAGCAGTTTAAGGCAGGGCATTTCCTACGAGCAGTACTTC. It codes for CASSLRQGISYEQYF.

This clonotype appeared a few times. The genes are TRBV20-1 and TRBJ2-6; TRBD2 might be the D (5 bases). V was shortened by 3 bases and J by 4 bases, with 13 bases between the two germline ends. The CDR3 has 15 amino acids. Germline CDR1 and CDR2: DFQATT and SNEGSKA (reference sequence). CDR3 residues: CSASPGIQGANVLTF. The CDR3 DNA reads TGCAGTGCTAGTCCCGGGATTCAAGGGGCCAACGTCCTGACTTTC.

This clonotype was seen just once. V is TRBV19 and J is TRBJ2-5; D gene uncertain. With 3 bases removed from V and 4 bases from J, the gap between germline ends came to 12 bases. CDR1 is LNHDA and CDR2 is SQIVND in the germline V gene (reference sequence). There are 14 residues in the CDR3. In nucleotides, the CDR3 is TGTGCCAGTAGTATCTCTCGGATAGGAGAGACCCAGTACTTC. Protein sequence: CASSISRIGETQYF.

This clonotype was seen ten or more times. The genes are TRBV5-1 and TRBJ2-3, with 11 nucleotides matching TRBD1. Germline V gene sequence: CDR1 SGHRS, CDR2 YFSETQ. The CDR3 contains 14 residues. The junction had 2 bases not matched to a gene; V was cut back by 3 bases and J by 5 bases. The CDR3 spells CASSWTGGLDTQYF. The CDR3 bases are TGCGCCAGCAGCTGGACAGGGGGCTTAGATACGCAGTATTTT.

This clonotype was seen only a few times. A much larger clone sits a single nucleotide away, making a read error possible. This rearrangement joins TRBV6-1 to TRBJ2-7; D unclear. The length of the CDR3 is 14 residues. Trimming removed 5 bases at V and 3 bases at J, with 14 bases between. The germline CDR1 and CDR2 sequences are MNHNS and SASEGT. The CDR3 bases are TGTGCCAGCAGTCCGCTACCTAACCTCTACGAGCAGTACTTC. Translated: CASSPLPNLYEQYF.

This clonotype came up many times. The chain uses TRBV6-1 and TRBJ2-6, with D maybe TRBD1 (5 bases). The ends were cut back, 8 bases at V and 2 bases at J, with 13 bases in the middle. The germline gives CDR1 MNHNS, CDR2 SASEGT. The CDR3 totals 15 residues. Written as DNA, the CDR3 is TGTGCCAGCGATGGTATGGGGCCTGGGGCCAACGTCCTGACTTTC. This encodes CASDGMGPGANVLTF.

This clonotype was seen a few times. The chain joins TRBV9 to TRBJ1-2, with 7 bases fitting TRBD1. The J segment lost 8 bases and the V segment lost 0 bases, leaving 10 bases of the junction unmatched. The CDR3 length is 15 residues. Germline CDR1 reads SGDLS; CDR2 reads YYNGEE. The CDR3 spells CASSVGQGVEGGYTF. CDR3 DNA: TGTGCCAGCAGCGTAGGTCAGGGGGTCGAGGGCGGCTACACCTTC.

The chain couples TRBV6-1 to TRBJ1-2; 11 nucleotides match TRBD1. V lost 1 base to trimming and J lost 5 bases; unmatched junction nucleotides: 3. The CDR3 totals 15 residues. Germline CDR1 is MNHNS and CDR2 is SASEGT. The CDR3 protein is CASSEGTGGGYGYTF. For the CDR3, the DNA is TGTGCCAGCAGTGAAGGGACAGGGGGCGGATATGGCTACACCTTC.

The chain has TRBV2 and TRBJ2-7; D is undetermined. Trimming stripped 11 bases from V and 7 bases from J, with 12 bases between. The germline V gene encodes CDR1 SNHLY and CDR2 FYNNEI. The length of the CDR3 is 10 residues. CDR3 protein: CAGGRAEQYF. The DNA of the CDR3 is TGTGCCGGCGGTCGGGCTGAGCAGTACTTC.

This clonotype was observed at least ten times. The chain uses TRBV18 and TRBJ2-2, with 7 bases that match TRBD2. The junction had 9 bases not matched to a gene; V was cut back by 0 bases and J by 5 bases. The CDR3 is made up of 17 amino acids. The germline CDR1 and CDR2 sequences are KGHSH and LQKENI. CDR3 DNA: TGTGCCAGCTCACCACCGATTGGCGGGAGTGGAACCGGGGAGCTGTTTTTT. Protein: CASSPPIGGSGTGELFF.

This clonotype was counted at least ten times. The V and J genes are TRBV5-1 and TRBJ2-3, with unresolved D. Germline V gene data show CDR1 as SGHRS and CDR2 as YFSETQ. This CDR3 has 12 residues. Trimming took 5 bases from V and 6 from J, leaving 10 bases between them. CDR3 nucleotide sequence: TGCGCCAGCAGTCCGGACGGCGATACGCAGTATTTT. Its protein is CASSPDGDTQYF.

This clonotype was observed many times. The chain recombines TRBV28 with TRBJ2-4; weak D call: TRBD1 (5 bases). V shed 6 bases and J shed 0 bases, with 18 bases lying between them. The CDR3 totals 17 residues. CDR1 and CDR2 (germline): MDHEN, SYDVKM. The CDR3 nucleotides are TGTGCCAGCAGCCTACAACGACAGATAGGAGCCAAAAACATTCAGTACTTC. Protein: CASSLQRQIGAKNIQYF.

The chain couples TRBV5-1 to TRBJ1-4, with a possible D match to TRBD1 (5 bases). This CDR3 has 14 amino acids. Germline V CDR1 and CDR2: SGHRS, YFSETQ. V gave up 1 base and J gave up 4 bases, with 8 bases separating them. CDR3 amino acids: CASSLLQGNEKLFF. The CDR3, as DNA: TGCGCCAGCAGCTTGTTGCAGGGTAATGAAAAACTGTTTTTT. The entire variable domain, with the rest obtained from reference TRBV5-1 and TRBJ1-4, is as follows: KAGVTQTPRYLIKTRGQQVTLSCSPISGHRSVSWYQQTPGQGLQFLFEYFSETQRNKGNFPGRFSGRQFSNSRSEMNVSTLELGDSALYLCASSLLQGNEKLFFGSGTQLSVL.

In its sample, this clonotype was seen many times. V usage is TRBV3-1 and J usage is TRBJ1-5; 8 bases are shared with TRBD1. Germline CDR1 is LGHDT and CDR2 is YNNKEL (reference sequence). The junction had 5 bases not matched to a gene; V was cut back by 5 bases and J by 5 bases. The CDR3 totals 14 residues. CDR3 amino acids: CASSFGQGDQPQHF. The CDR3 DNA reads as TGTGCCAGCAGCTTCGGACAGGGAGATCAGCCCCAGCATTTT.